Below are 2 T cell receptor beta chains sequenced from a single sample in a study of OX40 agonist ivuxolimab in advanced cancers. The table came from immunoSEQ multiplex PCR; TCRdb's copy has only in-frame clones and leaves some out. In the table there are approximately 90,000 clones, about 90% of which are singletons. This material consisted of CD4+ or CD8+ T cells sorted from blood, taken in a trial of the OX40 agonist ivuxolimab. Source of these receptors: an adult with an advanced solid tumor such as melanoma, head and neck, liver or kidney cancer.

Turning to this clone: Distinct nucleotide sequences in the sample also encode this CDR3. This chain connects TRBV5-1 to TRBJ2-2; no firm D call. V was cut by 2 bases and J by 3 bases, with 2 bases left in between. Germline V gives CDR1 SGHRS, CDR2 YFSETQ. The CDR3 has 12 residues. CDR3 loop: CASSFYTGELFF. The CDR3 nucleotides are TGCGCCAGCAGCTTTTACACCGGGGAGCTGTTTTTT.

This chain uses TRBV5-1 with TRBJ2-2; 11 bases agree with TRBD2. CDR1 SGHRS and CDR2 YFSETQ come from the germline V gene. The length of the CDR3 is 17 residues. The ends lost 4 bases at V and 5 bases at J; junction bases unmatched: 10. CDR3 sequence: CASSLRALAGGTGELFF. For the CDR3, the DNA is TGCGCCAGCAGCCTGAGGGCCCTAGCGGGAGGTACCGGGGAGCTGTTTTTT.